The clone carrying this T cell receptor (beta chain) was observed a single time. What it binds is not known. TCRdb processed the reads anew with MiXCR; each CDR3 protein has one entry. The repertoire holds hundreds of thousands of distinct CDR3 sequences, with about 31% as singletons. This sample was included in a study of T cell repertoires in cytomegalovirus infection. Overall study context: Through public TCR beta signatures, both CMV infection and matching HLA type were indicated.

Regarding the study as a whole: CMV carriers with the relevant HLA were identified by cumulative public TCR beta family frequency.

Trimming cost V 7 bases and J 7 bases, with 12 bases left between them. The CDR3 sequence is 12 residues long. Germline V CDR1 and CDR2: SGHNT, YYREEE (reference sequence). The receptor was isolated from a human donor in good health (CMV status not recorded). Some clones in this sample may be carry-over from other donors' samples. The specimen was cultured CD8+ T cells from PBMCs, collected from culture after CMV antigen stimulation. This rearrangement joins TRBV5-4 to TRBJ2-1, with D unresolved. CDR3 sequence: CASGNLQNEQFF. The CDR3 region has the DNA TGTGCCAGCGGAAATCTACAGAATGAGCAGTTCTTC.